The present TCR beta chain was sequenced within a study of blood T cell repertoires in COVID-19. The CDR3 contains 16 residues. V lost 4 bases, J lost 2 bases, and 7 bases stayed unmatched. Germline loops: CDR1 SGHRS, CDR2 YFSETQ. Living in 25 or so US areas, the participants were between 18 and 89 years of age. Assignments of participants to cohorts depended upon their own reported clinical history. The study counted Cohort 3 donors as recovered given two negative PCRs, clearance, or symptom resolution. The table came from immunoSEQ multiplex PCR; TCRdb's copy has only in-frame clones and leaves some out. The table shows fewer than 250,000 clones, with less than 85% occurring only once.

The TCR originated in a man aged 55-75 years who had recovered from COVID-19. Sequenced input: PBMCs or T cells enriched from blood (not recorded which). J is TRBJ2-7 and V is TRBV5-1, with TRBD2 identical over 12 bases. CDR3 sequence: CASSGGLAGTAYEQYF. As DNA, the CDR3 is TGCGCCAGCAGCGGCGGACTAGCGGGGACCGCCTACGAGCAGTACTTC.